The 9 T cell receptor beta chains presented below share a single source sample, sequenced in a study of regulatory T cells in long-lasting Graves disease (dated by TCRdb to the early 2020s). The protocol used for the library was multiplex PCR. Sequencing was carried out with an Illumina HiSeq 4000. To build TCR beta libraries, CDR3 regions were amplified by Arm-PCR using iRepertoire HTBI primers. TCRdb took the public reads, trimmed them with fastp at Q25, ran MiXCR for clone calling and kept in-frame beta chains. Here each entry gathers all rows of one CDR3 protein and keeps the most common genes and DNA. The sample data list 350,000 to 550,000 distinct CDR3 sequences, and about 15% of these were observed just once. The top ten constitute approximately 16% of the sample. Reading the label with the study, this specimen's time point is: newly diagnosed GD, antithyroid drugs for less than 3 months. RNA was extracted from PBMCs in TRIzol for both TCR sequencing and RNA sequencing.

In addition, the sample was reused for a study of T cells in Graves' hyperthyroidism and ophthalmopathy.

The starting material was peripheral blood mononuclear cells (PBMCs), obtained at new diagnosis, from a patient treated with antithyroid drugs. The receptor source for this set is a woman in her twenties or thirties with Graves disease. Donor details come from another sample of the same person, matched by shared clones.

This clonotype has a count of ten or more. The chain employs TRBV6-5 and TRBJ2-7, with D uncertain. CDR1 is MNHEY, CDR2 SVGAGI, per germline. The CDR3 is 14 residues long. V lost 0 bases to trimming and J lost 2 bases, with 8 bases between them. The CDR3 protein is CASSYSGGTYEQYF. The CDR3 nucleotides read TGTGCCAGCAGTTACTCGGGCGGAACCTACGAGCAGTACTTC.

This clonotype was observed a handful of times. The CDR3 is CAWLSGEKLFF. CDR3 in DNA: TGTGCCTGGCTCAGTGGTGAAAAACTGTTTTTT. This chain connects TRBV30 to TRBJ1-4; D is uncertain. The V and J ends lost 5 bases and 7 bases respectively, with 8 bases between them. The CDR3 extends over 11 amino acids. Per germline, CDR1 GTSNPN and CDR2 SVGIG (reference sequence).

This clonotype was seen ten or more times. The rearrangement joins TRBV6-4 to TRBJ2-7, with 7 bases lining up with TRBD2. V dropped 6 bases and J dropped 5; count of bases not matched to a gene: 7. This CDR3 contains 13 residues. Germline lookup yields CDR1 MRHNA and CDR2 SNTAGT. The CDR3 reads CASSEGLDDEQYF. The CDR3 coding sequence is TGTGCCAGCAGCGAAGGACTAGACGACGAGCAGTACTTC.

This rearrangement joins TRBV3-1 to TRBJ1-6, with D perhaps TRBD1 (5 bases). Germline V gives CDR1 LGHDT, CDR2 YNNKEL (reference sequence). This CDR3 contains 14 residues. V lost 0 bases, J lost 10 bases, and 10 bases lay in between. Here the CDR3 reads CASSQDRVRSPLHF. The CDR3, as DNA: TGTGCCAGCAGCCAAGACAGGGTTAGATCACCCCTCCACTTT. Combining the CDR3 with reference TRBV3-1 and TRBJ1-6 gives the whole variable domain DTAVSQTPKYLVTQMGNDKSIKCEQNLGHDTMYWYKQDSKKFLKIMFSYNNKELIINETVPNRFSPKSPDKAHLNLHINSLELGDSAVYFCASSQDRVRSPLHFGNGTRLTVT.

The chain employs TRBV2 and TRBJ2-2; perhaps TRBD1 as D (6 bases). The germline V gene has CDR1 SNHLY and CDR2 FYNNEI. This CDR3 contains 13 residues. V lost 7 bases, J lost 7 bases, and 13 bases lay in between. In nucleotides, the CDR3 is TGTGCCAGCAACGACATAGGGGGCGGGGAGCTGTTTTTT. Translated: CASNDIGGGELFF.

This clonotype was counted many times. The rearrangement links TRBV2 to TRBJ2-4, with TRBD2 as a possible D gene (6 bases). V was trimmed by 11 bases and J by 2 bases, leaving 13 bases between them. Germline V gene sequence: CDR1 SNHLY, CDR2 FYNNEI. This CDR3 spans 13 amino acids. The CDR3 here is CAGGDLTKNIQYF. Written as DNA, the CDR3 is TGTGCCGGCGGGGACTTAACCAAAAACATTCAGTACTTC.

To note about this clonotype: Possible read error: a much larger clone is one base away. This chain uses TRBV18 with TRBJ1-1; the match to TRBD1 covers 8 bases. This CDR3 region has 16 residues. Germline values: CDR1 KGHSH, CDR2 LQKENI. Trimming at V came to 8 bases and at J to 5 bases, leaving 16 bases not matched to a gene. In DNA form, the CDR3 reads TGTGCCAGCACAGGGGGGCGGGCAAGATTCGGTACTGAAGCTTTCTTT. This sequence encodes CASTGGRARFGTEAFF.

The chain uses TRBV4-1 and TRBJ1-5, with TRBD1 matching over 9 bases. The V gene end was trimmed by 2 bases and the J gene end by 6 bases; junction bases not matched to a gene: 5. This CDR3 is 15 amino acids long. Germline V gene sequence: CDR1 MGHRA, CDR2 YSYEKL. CDR3 sequence (DNA): TGCGCCAGCAGCCAAACAGGGGGCGATCTTCAGCCCCAGCATTTT. Its protein is CASSQTGGDLQPQHF.

This clonotype was picked up many times. CDR3 in amino acids: CASGDRVISYNEQFF. For the CDR3, the DNA is TGTGCCAGCGGGGACAGGGTTATCTCCTACAATGAGCAGTTCTTC. The V and J genes are TRBV7-8 and TRBJ2-1, with 9 nucleotides matching TRBD1. CDR3 length: 15 amino acids. In germline, CDR1 is SGHVS, CDR2 FQNEAQ. J lost 0 bases, V lost 8 bases, and 5 bases had no gene match.